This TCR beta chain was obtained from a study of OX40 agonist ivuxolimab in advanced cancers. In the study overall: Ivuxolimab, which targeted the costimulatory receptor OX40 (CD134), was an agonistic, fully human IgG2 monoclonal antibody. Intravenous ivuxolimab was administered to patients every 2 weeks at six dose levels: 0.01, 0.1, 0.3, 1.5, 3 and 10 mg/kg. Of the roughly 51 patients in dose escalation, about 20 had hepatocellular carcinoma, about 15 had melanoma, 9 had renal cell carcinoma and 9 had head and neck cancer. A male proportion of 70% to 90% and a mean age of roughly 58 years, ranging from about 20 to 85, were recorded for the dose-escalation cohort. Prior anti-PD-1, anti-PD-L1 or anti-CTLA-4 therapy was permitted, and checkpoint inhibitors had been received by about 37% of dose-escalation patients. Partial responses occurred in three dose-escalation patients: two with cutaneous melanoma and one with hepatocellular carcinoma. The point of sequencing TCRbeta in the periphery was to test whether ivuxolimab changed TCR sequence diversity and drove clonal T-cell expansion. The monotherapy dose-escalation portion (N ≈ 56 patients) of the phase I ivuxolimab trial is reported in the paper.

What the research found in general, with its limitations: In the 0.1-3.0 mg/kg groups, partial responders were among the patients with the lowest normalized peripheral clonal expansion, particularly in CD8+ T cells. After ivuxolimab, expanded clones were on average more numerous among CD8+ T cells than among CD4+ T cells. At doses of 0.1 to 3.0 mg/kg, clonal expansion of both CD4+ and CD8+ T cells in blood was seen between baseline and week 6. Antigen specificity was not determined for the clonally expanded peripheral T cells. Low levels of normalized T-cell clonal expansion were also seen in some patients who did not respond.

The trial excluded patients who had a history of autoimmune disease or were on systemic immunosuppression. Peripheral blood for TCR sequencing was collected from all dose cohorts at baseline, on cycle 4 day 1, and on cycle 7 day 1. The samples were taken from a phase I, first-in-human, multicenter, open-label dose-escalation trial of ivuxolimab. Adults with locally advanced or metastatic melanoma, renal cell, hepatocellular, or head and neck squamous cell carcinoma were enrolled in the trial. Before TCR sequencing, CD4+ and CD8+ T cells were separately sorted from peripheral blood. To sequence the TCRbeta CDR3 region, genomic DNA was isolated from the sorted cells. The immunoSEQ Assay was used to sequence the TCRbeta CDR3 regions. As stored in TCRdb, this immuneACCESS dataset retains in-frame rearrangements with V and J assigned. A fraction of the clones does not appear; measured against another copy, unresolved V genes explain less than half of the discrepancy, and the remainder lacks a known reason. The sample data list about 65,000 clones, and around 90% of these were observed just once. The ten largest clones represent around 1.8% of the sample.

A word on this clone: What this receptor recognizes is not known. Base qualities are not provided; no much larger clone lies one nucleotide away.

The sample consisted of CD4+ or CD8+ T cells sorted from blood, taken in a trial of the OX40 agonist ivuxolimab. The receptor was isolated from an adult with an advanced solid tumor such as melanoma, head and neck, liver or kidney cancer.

The CDR3 sequence is CASSPLGGNEKLFF. The DNA is as follows: TGTGCCAGCTCACCCTTGGGCGGAAATGAAAAACTGTTTTTT. The rearrangement joined TRBV18 to TRBJ1-4; a confident D gene designation cannot be given. The CDR3 has 14 amino acids, counting the end cysteine and phenylalanine. The entry retains the CDR3 DNA only, 42 bases that are in frame from base 1. According to the germline V gene, CDR1 reads KGHSH and CDR2 reads LQKENI. V was cut back by 3 bases and J by 5 bases, leaving a gap of 10 bases between them.